Listed below are T cell receptor beta chains from one sample, sequenced in a study of blood T cell repertoires in COVID-19. Using immunoSEQ multiplex PCR, the repertoire was profiled, and TCRdb retains in-frame clones only, with some absent. Of about 220,000 clones listed, 82% are singletons. Sequencing input: PBMCs or T cells enriched from blood (not recorded which). The receptors here all came from a woman in her fifties or sixties who had recovered from COVID-19. Each CDR3 is given with its conserved first and last residue. A D gene is named only where the DNA matches it firmly. For some rows the clone size is stated as once, few or many, or as a class when expanded; others skip it.

len | j_gene | v_gene | d_gene | abundance | CDR3nt | CDR3aa
14 | TRBJ2-1 | TRBV5-5 | . | . | TGTGCCAGCAGCGGAAGAACAGGTTACAATGAGCAGTTCTTC | CASSGRTGYNEQFF
12 | TRBJ2-3 | TRBV7-3 | . | . | TGTGCCAGCAGCCAAGGGGCAGATACGCAGTATTTT | CASSQGADTQYF
14 | TRBJ2-7 | TRBV11-3 | TRBD1 | . | TGTGCCAGCAGCCCACAGGGGGCCGCCTACGAGCAGTACTTC | CASSPQGAAYEQYF
16 | TRBJ2-7 | TRBV7-9 | TRBD1 | . | TGTGCCAGCAGCCCTACAACGACGGGACAGCCTTACGAGCAGTACTTC | CASSPTTTGQPYEQYF
16 | TRBJ1-5 | TRBV3-1/TRBV3-2 | . | many | TGTGCCAGCAGCCAAGATCAGGGGTGCAGGGATCAGCCCCAGCATTTT | CASSQDQGCRDQPQHF
16 | TRBJ1-3 | TRBV7-6 | TRBD1 | . | TGTGCCAGCAGCTTAGCTAGACAGGGAAGAGGAAACACCATATATTTT | CASSLARQGRGNTIYF
12 | TRBJ2-7 | TRBV5-4 | . | . | TGTGCCAGCAGCTTGGGACAGTACGAGCAGTACTTC | CASSLGQYEQYF
14 | TRBJ1-2 | TRBV14 | . | . | TGTGCCAGCAGCCAAGATGAACGGGTGTATGGCTACACCTTC | CASSQDERVYGYTF
13 | TRBJ1-2 | TRBV15 | . | . | TGTGCCACCAGCAGAGATTCCAGGGCCCCATACACCTTC | CATSRDSRAPYTF
17 | TRBJ1-2 | TRBV5-5 | TRBD1 | . | TGTGCCAGCAGCCCAACCGCTACCGACAGGGGAGGGCAAGGCTACACCTTC | CASSPTATDRGGQGYTF
14 | TRBJ1-5 | TRBV3-1/TRBV3-2 | . | . | TGTGCCAGCAGCCACGGCAGGCACAATCAGCCCCAGCATTTT | CASSHGRHNQPQHF
14 | TRBJ1-6 | TRBV6-5 | TRBD1 | . | TGTGCCAGCAGTACCCGACAGGGACGATCACCCCTCCACTTT | CASSTRQGRSPLHF